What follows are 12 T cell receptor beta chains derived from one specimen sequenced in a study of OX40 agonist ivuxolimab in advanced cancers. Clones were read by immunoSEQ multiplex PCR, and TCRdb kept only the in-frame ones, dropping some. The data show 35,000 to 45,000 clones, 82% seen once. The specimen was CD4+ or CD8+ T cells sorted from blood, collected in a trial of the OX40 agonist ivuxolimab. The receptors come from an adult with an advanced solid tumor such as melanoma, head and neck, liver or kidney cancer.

The CDR3 DNA sequence: TGCGCCAGCACCCTGGAGCGGGACACCGGGGAGCTGTTTTTT. It yields the protein CASTLERDTGELFF. This chain joins TRBV5-1 and TRBJ2-2, with a tentative D call TRBD2 (6 bases). CDR3 length: 14 amino acids. The ends were cut back, 6 bases at V and 3 bases at J, with 12 bases in the middle. Germline V gene sequence: CDR1 SGHRS, CDR2 YFSETQ.

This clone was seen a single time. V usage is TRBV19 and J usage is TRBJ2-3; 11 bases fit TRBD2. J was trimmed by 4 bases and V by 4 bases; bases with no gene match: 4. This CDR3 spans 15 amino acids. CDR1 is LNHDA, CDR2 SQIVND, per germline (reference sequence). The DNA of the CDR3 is TGTGCCAGTAGTACACTAGCGGGAGCATCAGATACGCAGTATTTT. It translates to CASSTLAGASDTQYF.

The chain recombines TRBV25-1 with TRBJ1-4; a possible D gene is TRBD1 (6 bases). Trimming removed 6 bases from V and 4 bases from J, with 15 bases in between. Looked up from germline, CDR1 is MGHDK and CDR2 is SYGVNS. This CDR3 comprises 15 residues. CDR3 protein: CASRATGAFNEKLFF. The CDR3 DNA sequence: TGTGCCAGCAGGGCCACGGGGGCTTTTAATGAAAAACTGTTTTTT.

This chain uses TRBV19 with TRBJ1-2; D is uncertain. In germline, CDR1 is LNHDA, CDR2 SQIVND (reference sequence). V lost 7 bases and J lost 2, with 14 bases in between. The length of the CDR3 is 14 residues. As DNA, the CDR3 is TGTGCCAGTAAGCCCTTTAGCACAAACTATGGCTACACCTTC. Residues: CASKPFSTNYGYTF.

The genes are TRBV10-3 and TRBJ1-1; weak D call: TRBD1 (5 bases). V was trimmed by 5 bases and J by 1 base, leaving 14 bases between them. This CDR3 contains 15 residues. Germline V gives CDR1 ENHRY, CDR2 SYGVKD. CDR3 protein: CAISIYGQPNTEAFF. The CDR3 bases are TGTGCCATCAGTATATACGGACAACCGAACACTGAAGCTTTCTTT.

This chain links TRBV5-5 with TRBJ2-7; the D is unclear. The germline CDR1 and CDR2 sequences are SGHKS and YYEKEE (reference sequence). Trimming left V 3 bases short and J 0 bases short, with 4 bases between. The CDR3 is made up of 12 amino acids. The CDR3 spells CASSSSSYEQYF. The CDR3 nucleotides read TGTGCCAGCAGCTCGAGCTCCTACGAGCAGTACTTC.

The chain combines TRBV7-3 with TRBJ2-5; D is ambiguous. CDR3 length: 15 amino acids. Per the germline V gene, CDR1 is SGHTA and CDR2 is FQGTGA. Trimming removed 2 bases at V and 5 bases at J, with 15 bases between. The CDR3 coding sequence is TGTGCCAGCAGCTTAGCAGCCATCCCGGCGGAGACCCAGTACTTC. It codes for CASSLAAIPAETQYF. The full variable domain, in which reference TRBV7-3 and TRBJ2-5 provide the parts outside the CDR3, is GAGVSQTPSNKVTEKGKYVELRCDPISGHTALYWYRQSLGQGPEFLIYFQGTGAADDSGLPNDRFFAVRPEGSVSTLKIQRTERGDSAVYLCASSLAAIPAETQYFGPGTRLLVL.

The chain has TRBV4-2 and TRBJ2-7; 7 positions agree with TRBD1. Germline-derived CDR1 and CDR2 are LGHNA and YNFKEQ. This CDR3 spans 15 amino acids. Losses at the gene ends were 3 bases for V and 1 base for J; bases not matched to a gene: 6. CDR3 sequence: CASSHRDRESYEQYF. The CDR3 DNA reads TGTGCCAGCAGCCATAGGGACAGAGAGTCCTACGAGCAGTACTTC.

This chain's CDR3 is CASSPSLAGKETQYF. The CDR3 DNA follows: TGTGCCAGCTCTCCCTCCCTAGCGGGGAAAGAGACCCAGTACTTC. The rearrangement uses TRBV7-2 and TRBJ2-5; TRBD2 aligns across 9 bases. Looked up from germline, CDR1 is SGHTA and CDR2 is FQGNSA. CDR3 length equals 15 residues. Losses at the gene ends were 8 bases for V and 3 bases for J; bases not matched to a gene: 10.

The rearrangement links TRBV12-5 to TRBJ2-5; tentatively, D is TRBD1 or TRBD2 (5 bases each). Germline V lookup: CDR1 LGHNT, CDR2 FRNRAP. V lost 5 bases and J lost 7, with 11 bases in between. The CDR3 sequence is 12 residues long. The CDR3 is CASGGGVGTQYF. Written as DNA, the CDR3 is TGTGCTAGTGGTGGGGGTGTAGGGACCCAGTACTTC.

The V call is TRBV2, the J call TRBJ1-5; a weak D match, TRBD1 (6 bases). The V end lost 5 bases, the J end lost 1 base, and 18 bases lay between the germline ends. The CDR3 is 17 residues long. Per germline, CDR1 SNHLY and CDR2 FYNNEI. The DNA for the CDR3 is TGTGCCAGCAGTTGGCTTTTGGGGGCGGGAAGCAATCAGCCCCAGCATTTT. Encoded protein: CASSWLLGAGSNQPQHF.

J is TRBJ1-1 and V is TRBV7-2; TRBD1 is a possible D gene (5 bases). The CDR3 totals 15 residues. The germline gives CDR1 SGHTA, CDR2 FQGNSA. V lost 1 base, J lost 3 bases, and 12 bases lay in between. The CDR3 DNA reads TGTGCCAGCAGCTTAGTCCAGGGCGCGGACACTGAAGCTTTCTTT. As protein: CASSLVQGADTEAFF.